The present T cell receptor beta chain was sequenced within a study of shared clonotypes between healthy human individuals. This CDR3 has 14 residues. Germline-derived CDR1 and CDR2 are SGHRS and YFSETQ. The ends lost 5 bases at V and 3 bases at J; junction bases unmatched: 6. Sequencing used immunoSEQ multiplex PCR; TCRdb keeps in-frame clones, though not all of them. The sample lists about 2.4 million clones, about 92% occurring once. This clone was seen once. The sequence came from a man aged 18 to 35 in good health. Sequencing was done on a sample of naive CD4+ T cells sorted from blood. Subset in this sample: CD45RA+ positively selected. The V gene is TRBV5-1, the J gene TRBJ2-7; the match to TRBD1 covers 9 bases. CDR3 sequence: CASSQQGALYEQYF. As DNA, the CDR3 is TGCGCCAGCAGTCAACAGGGGGCTCTCTACGAGCAGTACTTC.